This section outlines one T cell receptor beta chain sequence together with its context. This CDR3 region has 16 residues. CDR1 LNHDA and CDR2 SQIVND come from the germline V gene (reference sequence). V dropped 3 bases and J dropped 0 bases, with 11 bases sitting between them. This entry comes from a study of blood T cell repertoires in COVID-19. Some clones are missing from TCRdb's copy, which holds only in-frame ones; the method was immunoSEQ multiplex PCR. The table has about 210,000 clones, 88% seen once; the top ten hold 0.72%. This clonotype originated in a man aged 40-49 years with acute or convalescent COVID-19. The V and J genes are TRBV19 and TRBJ1-4, with a possible D match to TRBD1 (6 bases). What was sequenced was peripheral blood. The chain's CDR3 is CASSMTSGATNEKLFF. CDR3 coding DNA: TGTGCCAGTAGTATGACCTCAGGGGCAACTAATGAAAAACTGTTTTTT.